These 24 T cell receptor beta chains came from one sample sequenced in a study of CD8 T cells in ankylosing spondylitis. Their recognized antigens are unknown. Study results and caveats: The study identified a TCR beta motif of under ten highly homologous variants that appeared characteristic of ankylosing spondylitis blood.

MiXCR was run by TCRdb on the 5' RACE reads, yielding one entry per CDR3 protein. The sample records fewer than 500,000 distinct CDR3 sequences, 25% to 30% being singletons. Sequenced sample: blood, either unsorted or a sorted T cell fraction (not recorded which). The receptors were gathered from a male donor with ankylosing spondylitis.

The chain joins TRBV12-3 or TRBV12-4 to TRBJ2-2; D perhaps matches TRBD1 (6 bases). This CDR3 has 14 amino acids. V dropped 7 bases and J dropped 3 bases, with 12 bases sitting between them. CDR3 amino acids: CASTLRGYTGELFF. The CDR3 nucleotides read TGTGCCAGCACCCTCAGGGGATACACCGGGGAGCTGTTTTTT.

This clonotype showed up just a few times. The chain recombines TRBV29-1 with TRBJ2-6; possible D gene TRBD1, 6 bases. The V end lost 0 bases, the J end lost 4 bases, and 10 bases lay between the germline ends. Germline CDR1 and CDR2: SQVTM and ANQGSEA. The CDR3 totals 15 residues. The CDR3 coding sequence is TGCAGCGTTGAAGATCAGGGGACCGGGGCCAACGTCCTGACTTTC. This translates into CSVEDQGTGANVLTF.

This rearrangement joins TRBV4-2 to TRBJ2-3; TRBD2 aligns across 9 bases. The CDR3 has 16 residues. V lost 2 bases, J lost 4 bases, and 7 bases stayed unmatched. CDR1 and CDR2 from the germline V gene are LGHNA and YNFKEQ. CDR3 loop: CASSQRLAGDPDTQYF. The CDR3 DNA reads as TGTGCCAGCAGCCAACGATTAGCGGGAGACCCAGATACGCAGTATTTT.

The chain couples TRBV7-8 to TRBJ2-5; TRBD1 agrees at 8 bases. The CDR3 is made up of 14 amino acids. With 4 bases clipped from V and 3 bases from J, the junction kept 4 bases outside the gene matches. The germline V gene has CDR1 SGHVS and CDR2 FQNEAQ. CDR3 protein: CASSWGQAKETQYF. The CDR3 nucleotides read TGTGCCAGCAGCTGGGGACAGGCCAAAGAGACCCAGTACTTC.

The chain combines TRBV2 with TRBJ2-2; D might be TRBD1 (5 bases). From germline, CDR1 is SNHLY and CDR2 FYNNEI. The CDR3 loop spans 14 amino acids. V was pared by 4 bases and J by 1 base, with 7 bases between. CDR3 protein: CASSARGNTGELFF. CDR3 bases: TGTGCCAGCAGTGCAAGGGGGAACACCGGGGAGCTGTTTTTT.

The chain carries TRBV5-1 and TRBJ2-7, with D maybe TRBD2 (5 bases). This CDR3 region has 15 residues. CDR1 SGHRS and CDR2 YFSETQ come from the germline V gene. Trimming cost V 5 bases and J 0 bases, with 15 bases left between them. CDR3 sequence: CASRLGSEGSYEQYF. The CDR3 bases are TGCGCCAGCAGACTTGGTAGCGAGGGCTCCTACGAGCAGTACTTC.

The CDR3 reads CASSQGWGSSTDTQYF. Here the CDR3 DNA reads TGCGCCAGCAGCCAAGGATGGGGGAGTAGCACAGATACGCAGTATTTT. The gene calls are TRBV4-1 and TRBJ2-3; possibly TRBD1 or TRBD2 for D (5 bases each). The CDR3 has 16 residues. Germline V gene sequence: CDR1 MGHRA, CDR2 YSYEKL. Trimming shortened V by 1 base and J by 0 bases, and 11 bases separated the two germline ends.

The chain combines TRBV11-2 with TRBJ1-2; D not resolved. The CDR3 spans 14 residues. Germline loops: CDR1 SGHAT, CDR2 FQNNGV. Trimming shortened V by 1 base and J by 7 bases, and 13 bases separated the two germline ends. CDR3 residues: CASSLVLVGSGYTF. The CDR3 DNA follows: TGTGCCAGCAGCTTAGTATTGGTAGGGAGTGGCTACACCTTC.

This clonotype was counted between two and nine times. This chain joins TRBV19 and TRBJ2-1, with D possibly matching TRBD1 (5 bases). The length of the CDR3 is 15 residues. Trimming cost V 1 base and J 7 bases, with 14 bases left between them. Germline V lookup: CDR1 LNHDA, CDR2 SQIVND (reference sequence). The CDR3 DNA reads TGTGCCAGTAGTATAGGGGCAGGCAGGGCGAATGAGCAGTTCTTC. Translation: CASSIGAGRANEQFF.

The V gene is TRBV5-1, the J gene TRBJ1-1; D gene unclear. The germline gives CDR1 SGHRS, CDR2 YFSETQ. The ends were cut back, 1 base at V and 2 bases at J, with 12 bases in the middle. CDR3 length: 15 amino acids. The CDR3 region has the DNA TGCGCCAGCAGCTTGCGGCTTGGGGATAACACTGAAGCTTTCTTT. This codes for CASSLRLGDNTEAFF.

The chain carries TRBV6-1 and TRBJ1-2; D gene ambiguous. Germline V gene sequence: CDR1 MNHNS, CDR2 SASEGT. Deletions cut 5 bases from V and 8 bases from J, with 9 bases between. The CDR3 consists of 11 residues. CDR3 bases: TGTGCCAGCAGTCCGGTTGGAGGCTACACCTTC. Its protein is CASSPVGGYTF.

This clonotype has more than one count but fewer than ten. V and J are TRBV12-3 or TRBV12-4 and TRBJ2-3; 8 positions agree with TRBD2. Unmatched junction bases numbered 12, after V lost 4 bases and J lost 0 bases. The CDR3 spans 18 residues. The CDR3 protein is CASSYSKKAGASTDTQYF. CDR3 DNA: TGTGCCAGCAGTTATTCAAAAAAAGCGGGAGCAAGCACAGATACGCAGTATTTT.

This rearrangement joins TRBV28 to TRBJ2-5, with a possible D match to TRBD1 (6 bases). The CDR3 extends over 12 amino acids. Trimming cost V 7 bases and J 2 bases, with 8 bases left between them. CDR1 and CDR2 (germline): MDHEN, SYDVKM. CDR3 DNA: TGTGCCAGCACCAGGGGTCAAGAGACCCAGTACTTC. This sequence encodes CASTRGQETQYF.

This clonotype was counted a few times. The chain is built from TRBV24-1 and TRBJ2-1; 8 bases match TRBD2. This CDR3 is 16 amino acids long. V shed 5 bases, J shed 5 bases, and the junction held 10 bases outside the gene matches. Germline CDR1 and CDR2: KGHDR and SFDVKD. For the CDR3, the DNA is TGTGCCACCAGTGGGGCAGGGACTAGTACTAACAATGAGCAGTTCTTC. Its translation is CATSGAGTSTNNEQFF.

This rearrangement joins TRBV18 to TRBJ1-2; 10 bases map to TRBD1. J was trimmed by 3 bases and V by 4 bases; bases with no gene match: 11. This CDR3 is built from 17 residues. The germline V gene encodes CDR1 KGHSH and CDR2 LQKENI. The CDR3 DNA is TGTGCCAGCTCACGTTCGACAGGGGGCTTGAGTGACTATGGCTACACCTTC. This encodes CASSRSTGGLSDYGYTF.

The chain couples TRBV29-1 to TRBJ1-2, with 8 bases aligning to TRBD1. CDR1 and CDR2 (germline): SQVTM, ANQGSEA. Trimming removed 3 bases from V and 7 bases from J; junction bases left unmatched: 10. This CDR3 comprises 14 residues. The CDR3 protein is CSVDGQGARVGYTF. CDR3 DNA: TGCAGCGTTGACGGGCAGGGGGCGCGTGTTGGCTACACCTTC.

V is TRBV24-1 and J is TRBJ2-1; TRBD2 might be the D (7 bases). Deletions cut 9 bases from V and 0 bases from J, with 17 bases between. This CDR3 spans 16 amino acids. CDR1 and CDR2 (germline): KGHDR, SFDVKD. The CDR3 DNA sequence: TGTGCCACCGGGGGACAAGCGGGGAGCTCCTACAATGAGCAGTTCTTC. It yields the protein CATGGQAGSSYNEQFF.

This clonotype was observed a few times. The V and J genes are TRBV7-9 and TRBJ2-4; 10 positions agree with TRBD1. There are 16 residues in the CDR3. Germline lookup yields CDR1 SEHNR and CDR2 FQNEAQ (reference sequence). V lost 4 bases to trimming and J lost 1 base; unmatched junction nucleotides: 4. The CDR3 sequence: CASSYPGQGAKNIQYF. The DNA for the CDR3 is TGTGCCAGCAGCTACCCGGGACAGGGGGCCAAAAACATTCAGTACTTC.

The chain uses TRBV3-1 and TRBJ1-3, with D perhaps TRBD1 (5 bases). V gave up 5 bases and J gave up 4 bases, with 9 bases separating them. Germline CDR1 and CDR2: LGHDT and YNNKEL (reference sequence). The CDR3 is 13 residues long. CDR3 nucleotide sequence: TGTGCCAGCAGCAGGGGCGAAGGAAACACCATATATTTT. This encodes CASSRGEGNTIYF.

V and J are TRBV7-2 and TRBJ2-5, with D perhaps matching TRBD2 (6 bases). The germline V gene has CDR1 SGHTA and CDR2 FQGNSA. V lost 5 bases and J lost 5, with 21 bases in between. The CDR3 spans 16 residues. This CDR3 reads CASSPNPTGAQETQYF. The DNA for the CDR3 is TGTGCCAGCAGCCCCAACCCTACGGGAGCGCAGGAGACCCAGTACTTC. The full variable domain, its missing parts supplied by reference TRBV7-2 and TRBJ2-5, is GAGVSQSPSNKVTEKGKDVELRCDPISGHTALYWYRQSLGQGLEFLIYFQGNSAPDKSGLPSDRFSAERTGGSVSTLTIQRTQQEDSAVYLCASSPNPTGAQETQYFGPGTRLLVL.

The J gene is TRBJ2-1, the V gene TRBV5-1, with 7 bases lining up with TRBD1. The CDR3 extends over 15 amino acids. Germline V gene sequence: CDR1 SGHRS, CDR2 YFSETQ. J lost 0 bases, V lost 4 bases, and 4 bases had no gene match. DNA for the CDR3: TGCGCCAGCAGCCCCGGGACAGCCTCCTACAATGAGCAGTTCTTC. Its translation: CASSPGTASYNEQFF.

The table lists this clonotype with a few counts. Here the CDR3 DNA reads TGCAGCGTTGAAGACGATAGCCGTTCACTTCCCCACGAGCAGTACTTC. Translated: CSVEDDSRSLPHEQYF. The chain carries TRBV29-1 and TRBJ2-7; D is uncertain. CDR3 length: 16 amino acids. In germline, CDR1 is SQVTM, CDR2 ANQGSEA. V was shortened by 0 bases and J by 5 bases, with 20 bases between the two germline ends.

The chain links TRBV10-3 to TRBJ2-5; D is unresolved. The CDR3 covers 15 residues. Germline-derived CDR1 and CDR2 are ENHRY and SYGVKD. V lost 0 bases to trimming and J lost 3 bases, with 11 bases between them. For the CDR3, the DNA is TGTGCCATCAGTGAGTCAGGGATTTTGGAAGAGACCCAGTACTTC. This translates into CAISESGILEETQYF.

The sample holds a few counts of this clonotype. The chain uses TRBV29-1 and TRBJ2-1; 7 bases are a match to TRBD2. V trimming: 5 bases; J trimming: 7 bases; junction bases outside the gene matches: 8. The CDR3 covers 13 residues. Germline V CDR1 and CDR2: SQVTM, ANQGSEA. The CDR3 loop reads CSVSGTTSNEQFF. The CDR3 nucleotides are TGCAGCGTTAGCGGGACTACTTCGAATGAGCAGTTCTTC.